The 17 T cell receptor beta chains presented below share a single source sample, sequenced in a study of cytomegalovirus exposure and HLA in healthy donors. PCR primers comprised 60 Vbeta and 13 Jbeta primers. Assay used: immunoSEQ multiplex PCR; TCRdb lists only in-frame clones, some missing. The table records about 95,000 clones, approximately 85% of them present only once. Sequenced: PBMCs. The receptors were gathered from a man aged 30-40 years in good health and CMV-seropositive.

The chain uses TRBV14 and TRBJ1-2; 8 bases are shared with TRBD1. Trimming cost V 4 bases and J 0 bases; bases outside gene matches: 10. CDR1 is SGHDN, CDR2 FVKESK, per germline. The CDR3 consists of 17 residues. Here the CDR3 reads CASSPSGGGISNYGYTF. In nucleotides, the CDR3 is TGTGCCAGCAGCCCTTCAGGGGGCGGGATTTCTAACTATGGCTACACCTTC.

This chain uses TRBV6-1 with TRBJ2-7; 8 bases agree with TRBD1. The germline V gene has CDR1 MNHNS and CDR2 SASEGT. CDR3 length: 14 residues. V gave up 5 bases and J gave up 0 bases; unmatched junction bases: 3. CDR3 in amino acids: CASSTGGSSYEQYF. The CDR3 DNA is TGTGCCAGCAGTACAGGGGGAAGCTCCTACGAGCAGTACTTC.

This chain uses TRBV29-1 with TRBJ2-7; tentative D call: TRBD1 (5 bases). This CDR3 has 13 amino acids. V dropped 3 bases and J dropped 5 bases, with 14 bases sitting between them. Looked up from germline, CDR1 is SQVTM and CDR2 is ANQGSEA. CDR3 amino acids: CSVDAQGRHEQYF. CDR3 nucleotide sequence: TGCAGCGTTGATGCGCAGGGCAGGCACGAGCAGTACTTC.

The J gene is TRBJ2-1, the V gene TRBV6-5, with TRBD1 as a possible D gene (5 bases). The CDR3 loop spans 16 amino acids. Germline CDR1 and CDR2: MNHEY and SVGAGI. V was trimmed by 4 bases and J by 3 bases, leaving 16 bases between them. The chain's CDR3 is CASSSRWQGVYNEQFF. The CDR3 DNA is TGTGCCAGCAGTTCCCGTTGGCAGGGTGTCTACAATGAGCAGTTCTTC.

This chain joins TRBV7-2 and TRBJ2-1, with no clear D. The CDR3 has 14 residues. Germline-derived CDR1 and CDR2 are SGHTA and FQGNSA. V lost 1 base, J lost 2 bases, and 6 bases lay in between. DNA for the CDR3: TGTGCCAGCAGCTTAGATGTAGCCTACAATGAGCAGTTCTTC. Translated, it gives CASSLDVAYNEQFF.

The chain couples TRBV11-3 to TRBJ2-7; perhaps TRBD2 as D (6 bases). V dropped 2 bases and J dropped 0 bases, with 11 bases sitting between them. Germline loops: CDR1 SGHNT, CDR2 YENEEA. This CDR3 is built from 15 residues. DNA for the CDR3: TGTGCCAGCAGCTTATGGTCCGGGGGCTCCTACGAGCAGTACTTC. Its translation: CASSLWSGGSYEQYF.

Written as DNA, the CDR3 is TGTGCCAGCAGCACACCCGGACAGGGACGACCCTTCTCTGGAAACACCATATATTTT. Its protein product is CASSTPGQGRPFSGNTIYF. V gene TRBV7-9 combines with J gene TRBJ1-3; 8 bases match TRBD1. Germline CDR1 and CDR2: SEHNR and FQNEAQ (reference sequence). The CDR3 is 19 amino acids. The trim removed 5 bases at V and 0 bases at J, leaving 15 bases unmatched.

The chain joins TRBV7-2 to TRBJ1-5; D might be TRBD1 (6 bases). Trimming removed 1 base from V and 4 bases from J, with 14 bases in between. Germline loops: CDR1 SGHTA, CDR2 FQGNSA. This CDR3 is 16 amino acids long. The CDR3, as DNA: TGTGCCAGCAGCTTAGTTGGGGGGGGCTCGAATCAGCCCCAGCATTTT. This translates into CASSLVGGGSNQPQHF.

The chain has TRBV7-8 and TRBJ1-2; maybe TRBD1 (6 bases). The CDR3 length is 14 residues. The germline V gene encodes CDR1 SGHVS and CDR2 FQNEAQ. Trimming pared 1 base from V and 4 bases from J, leaving 10 bases between. CDR3 sequence (DNA): TGTGCCAGCAGCTTAGACAGGGACGGCTATGGCTACACCTTC. Translating gives CASSLDRDGYGYTF.

The chain recombines TRBV6-4 with TRBJ1-2, with TRBD1 identical over 7 bases. The CDR3 runs to 15 residues. Germline CDR1 MRHNA, CDR2 SNTAGT. V was pared by 8 bases and J by 6 bases, with 15 bases of the junction left unmatched. The CDR3 region has the DNA TGTGCCAGCCAACCGTCAGCAGTCAGGGGGGATGGCTACACCTTC. Residues: CASQPSAVRGDGYTF.

The chain has TRBV18 and TRBJ2-1; the match to TRBD2 covers 12 bases. CDR1 is KGHSH, CDR2 LQKENI, per germline. V lost 4 bases, J lost 0 bases, and 10 bases stayed unmatched. The CDR3 spans 19 residues. The CDR3: CASSRGRLAGGASYNEQFF. The DNA for the CDR3 is TGTGCCAGCTCACGAGGAAGGCTAGCGGGAGGGGCCTCCTACAATGAGCAGTTCTTC.

This rearrangement joins TRBV19 to TRBJ2-7, with 10 bases that match TRBD1. CDR1 and CDR2 from the germline V gene are LNHDA and SQIVND (reference sequence). V shed 4 bases and J 4 bases; nucleotides not matched to a gene: 4. There are 14 residues in the CDR3. The CDR3 DNA is TGTGCCAGTAGTACCCGGACAGGGGGATACGAGCAGTACTTC. Amino acid sequence: CASSTRTGGYEQYF.

The V gene is TRBV28, the J gene TRBJ2-1; D gene unclear. V lost 4 bases and J 10 bases, leaving 11 bases between the germline ends. The CDR3 sequence is 12 residues long. Germline V CDR1 and CDR2: MDHEN, SYDVKM. The CDR3, as DNA: TGTGCCAGCAGTTCTATTTTATGGGAGCAGTTCTTC. This codes for CASSSILWEQFF.

The V call is TRBV5-1, the J call TRBJ2-7; a weak D match, TRBD1 (5 bases). The CDR3 has 14 residues. CDR1 is SGHRS, CDR2 YFSETQ, per germline. Trimming shortened V by 1 base and J by 5 bases, and 13 bases separated the two germline ends. The CDR3 reads CASSLFLQGDEQYF. The CDR3 DNA reads as TGCGCCAGCAGCTTGTTCCTCCAGGGCGACGAGCAGTACTTC. The entire variable domain, with the rest obtained from reference TRBV5-1 and TRBJ2-7, is as follows: KAGVTQTPRYLIKTRGQQVTLSCSPISGHRSVSWYQQTPGQGLQFLFEYFSETQRNKGNFPGRFSGRQFSNSRSEMNVSTLELGDSALYLCASSLFLQGDEQYFGPGTRLTVT.

This clone was seen once. The chain has TRBV30 and TRBJ1-2; 9 bases agree with TRBD1. Germline V CDR1 and CDR2: GTSNPN, SVGIG (reference sequence). With 0 bases clipped from V and 8 bases from J, the junction kept 10 bases outside the gene matches. The CDR3 contains 15 residues. CDR3 region: CAWSVLTGGSGGYTF. CDR3 DNA: TGTGCCTGGAGTGTTCTAACAGGGGGCTCGGGGGGCTACACCTTC.

V gene TRBV6-5 combines with J gene TRBJ1-2, with D uncertain. Germline CDR1 is MNHEY and CDR2 is SVGAGI. CDR3 length equals 10 residues. The V end was cut by 10 bases, the J end by 3 bases, with 6 bases between. The CDR3 sequence is CATLDYGYTF. The CDR3 DNA sequence: TGTGCCACCCTAGACTATGGCTACACCTTC.

This clone came up a few times. V and J are TRBV6-5 and TRBJ2-5; TRBD2 might be the D (5 bases). The germline gives CDR1 MNHEY, CDR2 SVGAGI. This CDR3 contains 15 residues. Between the trimmed V and J ends, which lost 0 bases and 5 bases, there was a span of 13 bases. The CDR3 DNA reads TGTGCCAGCAGTTACTCCGGTTGGGGAGACGAGACCCAGTACTTC. Amino acids: CASSYSGWGDETQYF.